These 2 T cell receptor beta chains were all obtained from the same sample, sequenced in a study of blood T cells in healthy people across ages. The second PCR ran roughly 7 to 12 cycles with a sample-barcoded 5' primer and J-beta primers. From the 5' RACE reads, TCRdb called clonotypes with MiXCR, one entry per CDR3 protein. Among roughly 730,000 distinct CDR3 sequences listed, roughly 50% were seen once. Sequenced sample: blood. Source of these receptors: a man between 40 and 49 years old in good health.

This clonotype was picked up a small number of times. The gene calls are TRBV27 and TRBJ2-7; D unresolved. V was cut by 4 bases and J by 2 bases, with 15 bases left in between. CDR1 is MNHEY and CDR2 is SMNVEV in the germline V gene (reference sequence). There are 15 residues in the CDR3. The CDR3 DNA follows: TGTGCCAGCAGTTCAACCGGCAGCCCAACCTACGAGCAGTACTTC. Its translation is CASSSTGSPTYEQYF.

This chain links TRBV6-2 or TRBV6-3 with TRBJ2-5; D remains ambiguous. In germline, CDR1 is MNHEY, CDR2 SVGEGT. The germline V and J ends were trimmed by 8 bases and 4 bases, with 17 bases remaining between them. The CDR3 runs 14 residues. The CDR3 sequence is CASWESANLETQYF. The DNA of the CDR3 is TGTGCCAGCTGGGAATCCGCCAACTTAGAGACCCAGTACTTC.